This TCR beta chain was sequenced in a study of OX40 agonist ivuxolimab in advanced cancers. The CDR3 runs to 14 residues. V was pared by 5 bases and J by 1 base, with 11 bases between. The germline gives CDR1 SGHRS, CDR2 YFSETQ. Sequenced by immunoSEQ multiplex PCR; TCRdb stores in-frame clones only, minus some. The sample records about 55,000 clones, roughly 88% being singletons. Collection of blood occurred at baseline, at cycle 4 day 1, and at cycle 7 day 1. This sequence joins TRBV5-1 and TRBJ2-3; the D call may be TRBD1 or TRBD2 (6 bases each). This clonotype originated in an adult with an advanced solid tumor such as melanoma, head and neck, liver or kidney cancer. Here the sequenced sample was CD4+ or CD8+ T cells sorted from blood, taken in a trial of the OX40 agonist ivuxolimab. This CDR3 reads CASSRGDGTDTQYF. CDR3 DNA: TGCGCCAGCAGTAGGGGGGATGGCACAGATACGCAGTATTTT.